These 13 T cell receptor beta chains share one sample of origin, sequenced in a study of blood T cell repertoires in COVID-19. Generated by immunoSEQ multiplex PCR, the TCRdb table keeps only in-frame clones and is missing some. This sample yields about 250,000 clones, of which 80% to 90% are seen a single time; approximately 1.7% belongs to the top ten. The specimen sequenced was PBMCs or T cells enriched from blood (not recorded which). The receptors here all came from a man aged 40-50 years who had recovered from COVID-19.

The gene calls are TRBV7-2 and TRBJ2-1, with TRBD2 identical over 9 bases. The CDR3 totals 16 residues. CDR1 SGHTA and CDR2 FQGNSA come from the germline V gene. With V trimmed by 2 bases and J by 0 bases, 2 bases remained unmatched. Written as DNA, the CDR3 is TGTGCCAGCAGCTTAAATAGCGGGAGCTCCTACAATGAGCAGTTCTTC. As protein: CASSLNSGSSYNEQFF.

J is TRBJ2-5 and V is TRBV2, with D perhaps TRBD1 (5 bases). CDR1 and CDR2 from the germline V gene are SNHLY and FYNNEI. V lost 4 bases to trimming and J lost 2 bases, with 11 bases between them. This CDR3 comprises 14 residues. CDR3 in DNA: TGTGCCAGCAGTGCCAGGGCAACACAAGAGACCCAGTACTTC. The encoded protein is CASSARATQETQYF.

Here the CDR3 reads CASSVGSGGLGQFF. DNA of the CDR3: TGTGCCAGCAGCGTAGGTTCGGGGGGCTTAGGGCAGTTCTTC. This rearrangement joins TRBV9 to TRBJ2-1; D is perhaps TRBD2 (7 bases). V lost 0 bases and J 12 bases, leaving 16 bases between the germline ends. This CDR3 spans 14 amino acids. Germline lookup yields CDR1 SGDLS and CDR2 YYNGEE. The complete variable domain, with remaining parts taken from reference TRBV9 and TRBJ2-1, reads DSGVTQTPKHLITATGQRVTLRCSPRSGDLSVYWYQQSLDQGLQFLIQYYNGEERAKGNILERFSAQQFPDLHSELNLSSLELGDSALYFCASSVGSGGLGQFFGPGTRLTVL.

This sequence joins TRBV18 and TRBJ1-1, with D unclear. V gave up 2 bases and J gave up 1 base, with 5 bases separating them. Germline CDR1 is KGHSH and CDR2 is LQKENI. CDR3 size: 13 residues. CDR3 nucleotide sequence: TGTGCCAGCTCACCATCCGGGAACACTGAAGCTTTCTTT. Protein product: CASSPSGNTEAFF.

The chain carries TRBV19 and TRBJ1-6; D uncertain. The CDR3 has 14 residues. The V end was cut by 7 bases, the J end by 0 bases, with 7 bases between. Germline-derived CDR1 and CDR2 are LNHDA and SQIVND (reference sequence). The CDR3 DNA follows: TGTGCCAGTAAAGCGAGCTCCTATAATTCACCCCTCCACTTT. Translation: CASKASSYNSPLHF.

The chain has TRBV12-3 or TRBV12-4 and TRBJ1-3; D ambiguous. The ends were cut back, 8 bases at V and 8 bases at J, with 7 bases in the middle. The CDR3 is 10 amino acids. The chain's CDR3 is CASRLHTIYF. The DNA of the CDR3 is TGTGCCAGCCGACTTCACACCATATATTTT.

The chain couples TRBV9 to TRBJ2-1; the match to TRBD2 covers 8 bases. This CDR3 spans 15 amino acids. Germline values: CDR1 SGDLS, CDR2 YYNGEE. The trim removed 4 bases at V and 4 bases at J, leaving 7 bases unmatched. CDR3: CASSHSSGVYNEQFF. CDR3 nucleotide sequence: TGTGCCAGCAGCCATAGTAGCGGGGTATACAATGAGCAGTTCTTC.

The CDR3 here is CASRQNRGSTGELFF. The CDR3 nucleotides are TGTGCCAGCAGGCAAAACAGGGGTAGCACCGGGGAGCTGTTTTTT. V is TRBV25-1 and J is TRBJ2-2; 7 bases are shared with TRBD1. Trimming cost V 6 bases and J 4 bases; bases outside gene matches: 8. Germline lookup yields CDR1 MGHDK and CDR2 SYGVNS. CDR3 length equals 15 residues.

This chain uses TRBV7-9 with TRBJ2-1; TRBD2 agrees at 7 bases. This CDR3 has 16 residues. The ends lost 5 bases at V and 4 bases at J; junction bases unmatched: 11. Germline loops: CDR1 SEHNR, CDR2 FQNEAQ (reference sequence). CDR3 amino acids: CASSPPGGQRYNEQFF. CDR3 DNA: TGTGCCAGCAGCCCCCCGGGAGGCCAGAGGTACAATGAGCAGTTCTTC.

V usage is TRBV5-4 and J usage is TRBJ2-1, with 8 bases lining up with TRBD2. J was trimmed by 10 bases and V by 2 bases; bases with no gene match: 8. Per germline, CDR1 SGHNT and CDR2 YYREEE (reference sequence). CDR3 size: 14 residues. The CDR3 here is CASSFSGAPPEQFF. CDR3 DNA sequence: TGTGCCAGCAGCTTTAGCGGGGCGCCTCCCGAGCAGTTCTTC.

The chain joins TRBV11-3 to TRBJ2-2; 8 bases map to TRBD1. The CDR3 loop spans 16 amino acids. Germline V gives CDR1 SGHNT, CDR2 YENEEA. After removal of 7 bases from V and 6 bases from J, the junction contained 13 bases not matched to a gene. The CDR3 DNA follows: TGTGCCAGCACCCAAAGGTCGACAGGGGATGCCGGGGAGCTGTTTTTT. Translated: CASTQRSTGDAGELFF.

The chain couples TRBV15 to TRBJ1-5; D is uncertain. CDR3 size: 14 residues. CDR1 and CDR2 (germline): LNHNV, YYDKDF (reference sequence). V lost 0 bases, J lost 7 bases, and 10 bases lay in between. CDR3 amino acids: CATSRDRGRQPQHF. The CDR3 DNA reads TGTGCCACCAGCAGAGATCGGGGTCGGCAGCCCCAGCATTTT. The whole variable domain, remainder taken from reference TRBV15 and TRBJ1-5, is DAMVIQNPRYQVTQFGKPVTLSCSQTLNHNVMYWYQQKSSQAPKLLFHYYDKDFNNEADTPDNFQSRRPNTSFCFLDIRSPGLGDTAMYLCATSRDRGRQPQHFGDGTRLSIL.

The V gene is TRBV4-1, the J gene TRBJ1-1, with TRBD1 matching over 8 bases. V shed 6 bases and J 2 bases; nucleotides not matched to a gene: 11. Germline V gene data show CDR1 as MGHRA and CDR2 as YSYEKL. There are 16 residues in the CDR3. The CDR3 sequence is CASSNIGQGTNTEAFF. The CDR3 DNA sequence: TGCGCCAGCAGTAATATCGGACAGGGTACTAACACTGAAGCTTTCTTT.